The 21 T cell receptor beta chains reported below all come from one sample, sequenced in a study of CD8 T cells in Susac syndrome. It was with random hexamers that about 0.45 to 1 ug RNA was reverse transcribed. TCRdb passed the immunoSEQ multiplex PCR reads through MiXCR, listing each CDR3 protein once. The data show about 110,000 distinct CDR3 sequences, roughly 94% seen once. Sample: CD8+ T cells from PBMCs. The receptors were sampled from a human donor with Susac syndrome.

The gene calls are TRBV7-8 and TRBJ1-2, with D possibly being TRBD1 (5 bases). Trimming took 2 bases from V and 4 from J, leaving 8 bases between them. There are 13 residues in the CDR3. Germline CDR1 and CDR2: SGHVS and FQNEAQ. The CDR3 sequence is CASSLRGGYGYTF. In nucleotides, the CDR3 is TGTGCCAGCAGCTTAAGGGGCGGCTATGGCTACACCTTC.

The CDR3 is CASSHSDTQYF. DNA of the CDR3: TGTGCCAGCAGTCATTCAGATACGCAGTATTTT. V gene TRBV6-6 combines with J gene TRBJ2-3; no firm D call. Between the trimmed V and J ends, which lost 5 bases and 4 bases, there was a span of 4 bases. CDR3 length: 11 residues. The germline V gene has CDR1 MNHNY and CDR2 SVGAGI (reference sequence).

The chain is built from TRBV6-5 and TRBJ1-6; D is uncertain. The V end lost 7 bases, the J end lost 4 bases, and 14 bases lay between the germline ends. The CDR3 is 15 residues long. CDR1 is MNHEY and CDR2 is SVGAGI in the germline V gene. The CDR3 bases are TGTGCCAGCACCAACGGAGGCGGTTATAATTCACCCCTCCACTTT. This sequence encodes CASTNGGGYNSPLHF.

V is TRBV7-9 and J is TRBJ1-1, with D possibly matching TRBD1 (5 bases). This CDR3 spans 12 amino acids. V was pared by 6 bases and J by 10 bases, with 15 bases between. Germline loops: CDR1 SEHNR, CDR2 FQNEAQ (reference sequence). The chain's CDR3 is CASRAGTGVAFF. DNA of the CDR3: TGTGCCAGCAGGGCAGGGACGGGAGTAGCTTTCTTT. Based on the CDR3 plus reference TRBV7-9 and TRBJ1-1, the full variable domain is DTGVSQNPRHKITKRGQNVTFRCDPISEHNRLYWYRQTLGQGPEFLTYFQNEAQLEKSRLLSDRFSAERPKGSFSTLEIQRTEQGDSAMYLCASRAGTGVAFFGQGTRLTVV.

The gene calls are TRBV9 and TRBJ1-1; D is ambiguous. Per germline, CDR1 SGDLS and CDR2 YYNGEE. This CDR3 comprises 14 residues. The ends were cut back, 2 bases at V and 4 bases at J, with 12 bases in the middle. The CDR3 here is CASSVGSGSTEAFF. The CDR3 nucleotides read TGTGCCAGCAGCGTCGGCTCGGGGAGCACTGAAGCTTTCTTT.

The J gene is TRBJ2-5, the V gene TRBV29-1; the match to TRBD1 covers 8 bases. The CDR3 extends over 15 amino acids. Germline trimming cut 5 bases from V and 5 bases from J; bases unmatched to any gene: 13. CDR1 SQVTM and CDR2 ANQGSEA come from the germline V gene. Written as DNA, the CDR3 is TGCAGCGTTACGGGACAGGTTTTCCAAGGGGAGACCCAGTACTTC. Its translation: CSVTGQVFQGETQYF.

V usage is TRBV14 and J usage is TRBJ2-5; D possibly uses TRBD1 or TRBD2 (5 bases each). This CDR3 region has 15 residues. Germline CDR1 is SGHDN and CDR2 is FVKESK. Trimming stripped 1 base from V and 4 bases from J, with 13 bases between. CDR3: CASSQGWTSGETQYF. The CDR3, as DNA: TGTGCCAGCAGCCAAGGATGGACAAGCGGAGAGACCCAGTACTTC.

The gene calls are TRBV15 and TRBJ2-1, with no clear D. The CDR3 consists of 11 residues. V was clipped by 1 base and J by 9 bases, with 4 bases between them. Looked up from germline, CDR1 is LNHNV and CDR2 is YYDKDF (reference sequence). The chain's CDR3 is CATSRGVEQFF. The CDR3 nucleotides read TGTGCCACCAGCAGAGGAGTTGAGCAGTTCTTC.

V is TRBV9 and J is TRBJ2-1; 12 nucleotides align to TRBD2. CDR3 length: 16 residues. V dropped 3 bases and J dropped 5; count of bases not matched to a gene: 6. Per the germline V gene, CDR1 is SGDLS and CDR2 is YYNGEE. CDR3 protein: CASSATTSGGHNEQFF. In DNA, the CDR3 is TGTGCCAGCAGCGCAACGACTAGCGGGGGTCACAATGAGCAGTTCTTC.

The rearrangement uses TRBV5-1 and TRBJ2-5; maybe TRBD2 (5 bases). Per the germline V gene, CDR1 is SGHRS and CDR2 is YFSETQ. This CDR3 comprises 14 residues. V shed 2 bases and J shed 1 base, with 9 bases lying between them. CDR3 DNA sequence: TGCGCCAGCAGCTTCGAGGGCGCCCAAGAGACCCAGTACTTC. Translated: CASSFEGAQETQYF.

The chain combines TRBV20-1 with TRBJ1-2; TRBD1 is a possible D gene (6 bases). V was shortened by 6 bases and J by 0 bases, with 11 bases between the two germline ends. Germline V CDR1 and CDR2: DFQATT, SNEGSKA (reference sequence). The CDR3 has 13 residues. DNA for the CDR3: TGCAGTGCCACAGGGACTTCTAACTATGGCTACACCTTC. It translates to CSATGTSNYGYTF.

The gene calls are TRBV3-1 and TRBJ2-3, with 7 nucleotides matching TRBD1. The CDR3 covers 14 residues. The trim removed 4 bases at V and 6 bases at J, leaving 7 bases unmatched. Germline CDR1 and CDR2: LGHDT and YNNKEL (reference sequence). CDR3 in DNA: TGTGCCAGCAGCCCCGGGGACAGCCCGGATACGCAGTATTTT. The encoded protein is CASSPGDSPDTQYF.

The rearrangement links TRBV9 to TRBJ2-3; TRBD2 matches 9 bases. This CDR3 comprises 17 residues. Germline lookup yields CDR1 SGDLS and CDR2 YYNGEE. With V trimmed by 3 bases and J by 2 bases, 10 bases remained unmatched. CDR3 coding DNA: TGTGCCAGCAGCGCCGAAGGTAGCGGGGGACACACAGATACGCAGTATTTT. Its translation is CASSAEGSGGHTDTQYF.

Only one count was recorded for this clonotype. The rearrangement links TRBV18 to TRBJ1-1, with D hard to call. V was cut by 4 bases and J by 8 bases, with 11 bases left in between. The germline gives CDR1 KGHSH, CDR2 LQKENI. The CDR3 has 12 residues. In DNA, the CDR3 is TGTGCCAGCTCACAAATAAAAAGAGAAGCTTTCTTT. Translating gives CASSQIKREAFF.

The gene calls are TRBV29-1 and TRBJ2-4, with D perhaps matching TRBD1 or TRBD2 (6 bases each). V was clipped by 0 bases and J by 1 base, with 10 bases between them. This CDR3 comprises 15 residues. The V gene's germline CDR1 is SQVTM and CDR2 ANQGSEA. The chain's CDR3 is CSVEDRGGAKNIQYF. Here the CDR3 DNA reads TGCAGCGTTGAAGATCGAGGGGGGGCCAAAAACATTCAGTACTTC.

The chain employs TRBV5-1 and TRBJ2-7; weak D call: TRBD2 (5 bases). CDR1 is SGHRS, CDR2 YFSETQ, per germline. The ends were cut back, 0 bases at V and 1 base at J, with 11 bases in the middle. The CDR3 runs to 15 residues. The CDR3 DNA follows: TGCGCCAGCAGCTTGGGGCGGGCCGAATCCTACGAGCAGTACTTC. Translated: CASSLGRAESYEQYF.

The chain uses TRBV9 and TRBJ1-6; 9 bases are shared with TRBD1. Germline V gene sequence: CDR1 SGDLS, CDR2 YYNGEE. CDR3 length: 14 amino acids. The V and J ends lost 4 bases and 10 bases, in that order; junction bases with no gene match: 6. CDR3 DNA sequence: TGTGCCAGCAGCAACGCCGGGACAGGGTCACCCCTCCACTTT. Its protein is CASSNAGTGSPLHF. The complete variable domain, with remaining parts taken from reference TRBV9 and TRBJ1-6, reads DSGVTQTPKHLITATGQRVTLRCSPRSGDLSVYWYQQSLDQGLQFLIQYYNGEERAKGNILERFSAQQFPDLHSELNLSSLELGDSALYFCASSNAGTGSPLHFGNGTRLTVT.

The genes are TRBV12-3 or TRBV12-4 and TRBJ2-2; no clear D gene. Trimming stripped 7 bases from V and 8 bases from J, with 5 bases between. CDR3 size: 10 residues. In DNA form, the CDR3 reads TGTGCCAGCAAGGGAGGGGAGCTGTTTTTT. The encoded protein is CASKGGELFF.

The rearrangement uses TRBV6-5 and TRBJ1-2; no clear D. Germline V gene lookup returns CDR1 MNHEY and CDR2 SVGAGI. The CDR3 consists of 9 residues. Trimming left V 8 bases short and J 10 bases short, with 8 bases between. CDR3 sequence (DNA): TGTGCCAGCGGTCCTGACTACACCTTC. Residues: CASGPDYTF.

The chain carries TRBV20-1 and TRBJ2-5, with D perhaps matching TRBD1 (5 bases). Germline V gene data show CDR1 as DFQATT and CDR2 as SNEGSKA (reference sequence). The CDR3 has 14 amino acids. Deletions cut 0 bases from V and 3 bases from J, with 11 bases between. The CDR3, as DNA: TGCAGTGCTAGAGAAGTAGCAGGGAAAGAGACCCAGTACTTC. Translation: CSAREVAGKETQYF.

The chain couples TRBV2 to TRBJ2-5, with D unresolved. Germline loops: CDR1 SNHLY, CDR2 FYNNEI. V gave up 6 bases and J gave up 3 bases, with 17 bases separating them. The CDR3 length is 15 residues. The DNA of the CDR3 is TGTGCCAGCAGGGGCGTTTTGAAGCCGAAAGAGACCCAGTACTTC. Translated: CASRGVLKPKETQYF.